This T cell receptor beta chain comes out of a study of T cell responses to AZD1222 COVID-19 vaccine. Study outcomes and limitations: Donors were largely white British and mainly female; clonal diversity was possibly underestimated. No repertoire was sampled before or during the peak T cell response, only after it. The number of AZD1222 recipients seropositive at baseline was only 6 or 7. Within unmutated variant regions lay the reported targets of nearly half of spike-specific TCRs.

This clone came up once. The target antigen is unknown. CDR1 is KGHSH, CDR2 LQKENI, per germline. The CDR3 loop spans 15 amino acids. The V gene end was trimmed by 5 bases and the J gene end by 5 bases; junction bases not matched to a gene: 7. Profiled with immunoSEQ multiplex PCR; TCRdb holds only in-frame clones, not every one. The table shows 150,000 to 180,000 clones, with roughly nine tenths occurring only once. The source material was peripheral blood, sampled after recovery from COVID-19. The receptor's source is an adult who had recovered from COVID-19. This chain links TRBV18 with TRBJ1-5, with 9 bases fitting TRBD1. The chain's CDR3 is CASSKQGAGDQPQHF. DNA for the CDR3: TGTGCCAGCTCAAAACAGGGGGCGGGGGATCAGCCCCAGCATTTT.